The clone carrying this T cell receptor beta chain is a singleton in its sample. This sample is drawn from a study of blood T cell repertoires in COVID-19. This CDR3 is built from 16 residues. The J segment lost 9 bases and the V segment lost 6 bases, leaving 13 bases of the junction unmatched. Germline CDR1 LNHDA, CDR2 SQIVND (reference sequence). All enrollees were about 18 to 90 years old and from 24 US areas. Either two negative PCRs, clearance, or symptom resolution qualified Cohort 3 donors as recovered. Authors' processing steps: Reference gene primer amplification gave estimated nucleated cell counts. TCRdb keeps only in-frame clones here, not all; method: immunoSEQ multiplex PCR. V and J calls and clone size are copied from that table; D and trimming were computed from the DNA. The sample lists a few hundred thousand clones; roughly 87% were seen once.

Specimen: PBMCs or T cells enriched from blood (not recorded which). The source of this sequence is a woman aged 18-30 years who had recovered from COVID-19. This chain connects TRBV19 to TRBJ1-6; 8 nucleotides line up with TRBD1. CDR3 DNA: TGTGCCAGTAGACCCCCGTTGGGACAGGATGCTTCACCCCTCCACTTT. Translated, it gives CASRPPLGQDASPLHF.